This T cell receptor beta chain came from a study of T cells after yellow fever vaccination. MiXCR was run by TCRdb on the 5' RACE reads, yielding one entry per CDR3 protein. The data contain some 340,000 distinct CDR3 sequences, about 11% of them seen just once; the ten biggest clones take up under 4%. The V end was cut by 5 bases, the J end by 0 bases, with 8 bases between. The V gene's germline CDR1 is SGHTA and CDR2 FQGTGA. The CDR3 covers 14 residues. The specimen comprised CD4+ T cells sorted from PBMCs, sampled 45 days after the yellow fever booster vaccination. The receptor was isolated from a man aged 18 to 35 who received the YFV17D yellow fever vaccine. The chain carries TRBV7-3 and TRBJ2-1, with D unresolved. CDR3 nucleotides: TGTGCCAGCAGCCCTCATAGCTCCTACAATGAGCAGTTCTTC. It codes for CASSPHSSYNEQFF.